This is a list of T cell receptor beta chains from one sample in a study of CD8 T cells in Susac syndrome. Via MiXCR, TCRdb re-called the immunoSEQ multiplex PCR reads, giving one row per CDR3 protein. The sample lists more than 85,000 distinct CDR3 sequences, about 95% seen once, with 0.096% in the top ten. Sequenced material: CD4+ T cells from PBMCs. These receptor sequences come from a human donor in good health. CDR3s include the opening cysteine and the closing phenylalanine or tryptophan. D genes are given only for firm matches. Part of the rows lack a size; the others show once, few, many or a class for expanded clones.

TRBD2 TRBJ2-1 NA TRBV29-1 CSVERRTSHPNEQFF
NA TRBJ2-6 NA TRBV2 CASSEEGSGANVLTF
NA TRBJ2-1 NA TRBV7-3 CASSSFLRAEQFF
TRBD1 TRBJ2-1 once TRBV29-1 CSVEAAGQGLRIGQFF
NA TRBJ2-3 NA TRBV30 CAWGLSYPFSDTQYF
NA TRBJ2-7 NA TRBV20-1 CSGERGHYEQYF
NA TRBJ1-1 NA TRBV28 CASLRGNTEAFF
NA TRBJ1-2 once TRBV28 CASSENRARVVCCDTF
NA TRBJ1-1 NA TRBV29-1 CSVEAGPLNTEAFF
TRBD1 TRBJ1-1 NA TRBV6-2/TRBV6-3 CASSSPLGQGSTEAFF
NA TRBJ1-1 NA TRBV29-1 CSVEERHGTEAFF
TRBD1 TRBJ2-5 NA TRBV4-3 CASSHRTGEGTQYF
TRBD1 TRBJ1-5 once TRBV20-1 CSASPGGSNQPQHF
NA TRBJ2-4 few TRBV7-2 CASTIQNIQYF
NA TRBJ2-3 NA TRBV3-1 CASRSGTLTQYF
NA TRBJ2-4 NA TRBV7-2 CASSLEGTLAKNIQYF
NA TRBJ2-7 once TRBV15 CATSRDGPPGRDEQYF
TRBD1 TRBJ1-2 NA TRBV7-9 CASSPQGARIYGYTF
NA TRBJ2-2 NA TRBV4-1 CASSQLTGTITGELFF
NA TRBJ1-1 NA TRBV7-9 CASSLALRGTEDEAFF
NA TRBJ2-1 NA TRBV7-9 CASSLVSSTNNEQFF
NA TRBJ2-7 NA TRBV2 CASSDLHRSRYEQYF
TRBD1 TRBJ2-7 NA TRBV20-1 CSAPDPGQGSYEQYF
NA TRBJ1-1 NA TRBV29-1 CSVEVVRGEAFF
NA TRBJ2-7 few TRBV18 CASSPRGYEQYF
TRBD2 TRBJ2-5 NA TRBV29-1 CSVRLAGVGETQYF
NA TRBJ1-1 NA TRBV19 CASSGGMVMNTEAFF
NA TRBJ2-4 once TRBV28 CASSLRTVAKNIQYF
NA TRBJ2-7 NA TRBV20-1 CSALDWRSYEQYF
NA TRBJ2-3 NA TRBV3-1 CASSQGIALDTQYF
TRBD2 TRBJ2-1 NA TRBV7-3 CASSPLAGGPNEQFF
TRBD1 TRBJ1-5 NA TRBV4-1 CASRRQGGDQPQHF
TRBD1 TRBJ1-2 NA TRBV5-6 CASSYPGQGVFGYTF
NA TRBJ2-2 NA TRBV5-1 CASSFYQGGTGELFF
NA TRBJ1-5 NA TRBV3-1 CASSLTGGVGQPQHF
TRBD1 TRBJ2-5 NA TRBV12-3/TRBV12-4 CASSLTGQGFWETQYF
NA TRBJ2-6 NA TRBV29-1 CSVGGVGANVLTF
TRBD1 TRBJ2-1 once TRBV6-5 CASSSPGQGYNEQFF
NA TRBJ2-3 NA TRBV12-3/TRBV12-4 CASSSSRDITDTQYF
TRBD1 TRBJ2-5 NA TRBV19 CASSPRDRVSETQYF
TRBD2 TRBJ2-7 NA TRBV7-8 CASTQRGGGRLTYEQYF
TRBD1 TRBJ2-2 NA TRBV7-2 CASSTGTDTGELFF
TRBD2 TRBJ2-1 NA TRBV15 CATSREAGSTHNEQFF
TRBD1 TRBJ2-3 NA TRBV5-6 CASRGDSQTQTDTQYF
NA TRBJ2-1 NA TRBV27 CASSLWGSEQFF
NA TRBJ2-5 NA TRBV27 CASTGGGTKNGKTQYF
TRBD1 TRBJ1-3 once TRBV20-1 CSASDRVRNTIYF
TRBD1 TRBJ2-5 NA TRBV28 CASIAGGRVETQYF
NA TRBJ1-1 NA TRBV5-1 CASSLVDSYTEAFF
NA TRBJ2-5 NA TRBV5-1 CASSHRAGETETQYF
TRBD2 TRBJ2-4 once TRBV29-1 CSVEKGLAGFKNIQYF
NA TRBJ2-6 NA TRBV7-2 CASSPTSGANVLTF
NA TRBJ2-7 NA TRBV9 CASSANSLSSYEQYF
TRBD1 TRBJ1-1 NA TRBV28 CASRGIYRGRNTEAFF
NA TRBJ1-4 NA TRBV29-1 CSVEDPGARIGKLFF
NA TRBJ2-7 NA TRBV15 CATSRDVLSYEQYF
TRBD2 TRBJ2-1 once TRBV29-1 CSVEASGFYNEQFF
TRBD1 TRBJ1-2 NA TRBV5-6 CASSRDRARGYTF
NA TRBJ2-7 NA TRBV20-1 CSAQGSGEQYF